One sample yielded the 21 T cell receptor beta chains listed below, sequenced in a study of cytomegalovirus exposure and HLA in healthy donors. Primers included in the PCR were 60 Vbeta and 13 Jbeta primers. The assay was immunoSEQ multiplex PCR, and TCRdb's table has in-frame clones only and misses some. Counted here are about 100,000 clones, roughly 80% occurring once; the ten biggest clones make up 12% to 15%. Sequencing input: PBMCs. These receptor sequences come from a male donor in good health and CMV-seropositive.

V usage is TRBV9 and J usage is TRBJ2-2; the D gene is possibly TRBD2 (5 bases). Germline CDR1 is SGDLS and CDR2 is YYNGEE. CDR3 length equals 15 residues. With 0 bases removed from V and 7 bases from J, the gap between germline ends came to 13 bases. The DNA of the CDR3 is TGTGCCAGCAGCGTAGTAGTAGAGGGCATCGGGGAGCTGTTTTTT. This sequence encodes CASSVVVEGIGELFF.

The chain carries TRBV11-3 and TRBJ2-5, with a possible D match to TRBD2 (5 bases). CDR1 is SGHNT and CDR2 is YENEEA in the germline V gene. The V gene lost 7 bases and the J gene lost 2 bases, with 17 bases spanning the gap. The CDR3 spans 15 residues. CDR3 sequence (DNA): TGTGCCAGCACCTCGGGGAACACTAAACAAGAGACCCAGTACTTC. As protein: CASTSGNTKQETQYF.

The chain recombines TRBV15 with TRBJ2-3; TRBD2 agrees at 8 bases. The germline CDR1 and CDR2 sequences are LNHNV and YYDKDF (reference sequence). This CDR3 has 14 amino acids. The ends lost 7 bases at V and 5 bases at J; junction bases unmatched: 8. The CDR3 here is CATTPGGGKDTQYF. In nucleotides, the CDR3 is TGTGCCACCACCCCCGGGGGGGGGAAAGATACGCAGTATTTT.

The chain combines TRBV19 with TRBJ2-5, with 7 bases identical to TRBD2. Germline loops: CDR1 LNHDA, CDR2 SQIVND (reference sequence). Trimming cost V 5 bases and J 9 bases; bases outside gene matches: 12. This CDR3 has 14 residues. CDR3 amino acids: CASSPGLGSWPQYF. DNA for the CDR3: TGTGCCAGTAGTCCTGGACTAGGATCGTGGCCCCAGTACTTC.

CDR3 bases: TGTGCCTGGAGTGGACAGGGGGTAAGAGGGGGAGCCTACAATGAGCAGTTCTTC. It encodes CAWSGQGVRGGAYNEQFF. The rearrangement joins TRBV30 to TRBJ2-1; TRBD1 matches 9 bases. The CDR3 contains 18 residues. V was pared by 1 base and J by 2 bases, with 12 bases of the junction left unmatched. CDR1 GTSNPN and CDR2 SVGIG come from the germline V gene (reference sequence).

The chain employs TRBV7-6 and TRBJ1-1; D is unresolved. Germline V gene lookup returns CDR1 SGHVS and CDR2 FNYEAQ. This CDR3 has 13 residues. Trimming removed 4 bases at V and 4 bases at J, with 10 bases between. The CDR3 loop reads CASSSLSGTEAFF. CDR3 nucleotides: TGTGCCAGCAGCTCCCTGAGCGGCACTGAAGCTTTCTTT.

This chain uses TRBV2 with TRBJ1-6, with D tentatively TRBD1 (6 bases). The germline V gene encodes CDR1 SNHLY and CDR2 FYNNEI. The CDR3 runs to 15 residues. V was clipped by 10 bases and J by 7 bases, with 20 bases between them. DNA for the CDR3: TGTGCCACCCTCACAGGGTATGCTTTGAATTCACCCCTCCACTTT. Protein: CATLTGYALNSPLHF. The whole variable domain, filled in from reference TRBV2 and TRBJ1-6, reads EPEVTQTPSHQVTQMGQEVILRCVPISNHLYFYWYRQILGQKVEFLVSFYNNEISEKSEIFDDQFSVERPDGSNFTLKIRSTKLEDSAMYFCATLTGYALNSPLHFGNGTRLTVT.

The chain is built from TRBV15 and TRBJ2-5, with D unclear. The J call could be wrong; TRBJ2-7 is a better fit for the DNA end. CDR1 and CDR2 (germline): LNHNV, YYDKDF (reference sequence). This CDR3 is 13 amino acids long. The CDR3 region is CATSRYRGYEQYF. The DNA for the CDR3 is TGTGCCACCAGCAGGTACCGAGGATACGAGCAGTACTTC.

CDR3 sequence reads: CASSPRTGVEQYF. In DNA form, the CDR3 reads TGTGCCAGCAGCCCCAGGACGGGAGTGGAGCAGTACTTC. The chain has TRBV7-8 and TRBJ2-7, with D possibly matching TRBD2 (6 bases). Trimming took off 5 bases at V and 7 bases at J, with 15 bases between the two ends. The CDR3 has 13 amino acids. The germline gives CDR1 SGHVS, CDR2 FQNEAQ. Full variable domain (missing parts from reference TRBV7-8 and TRBJ2-7): GAGVSQSPRYKVAKRGQDVALRCDPISGHVSLFWYQQALGQGPEFLTYFQNEAQLDKSGLPSDRFFAERPEGSVSTLKIQRTQQEDSAVYLCASSPRTGVEQYFGPGTRLTVT.

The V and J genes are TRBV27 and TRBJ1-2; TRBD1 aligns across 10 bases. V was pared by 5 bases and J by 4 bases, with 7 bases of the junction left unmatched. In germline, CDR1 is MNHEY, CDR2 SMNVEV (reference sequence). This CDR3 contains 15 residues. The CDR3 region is CASSPHRDRGYGYTF. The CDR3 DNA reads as TGTGCCAGCAGTCCCCATCGGGACAGGGGCTATGGCTACACCTTC.

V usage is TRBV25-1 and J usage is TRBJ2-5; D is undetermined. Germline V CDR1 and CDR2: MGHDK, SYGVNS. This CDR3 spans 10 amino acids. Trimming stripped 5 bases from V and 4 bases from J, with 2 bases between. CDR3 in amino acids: CASSRETQYF. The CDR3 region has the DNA TGTGCCAGCAGTCGAGAGACCCAGTACTTC.

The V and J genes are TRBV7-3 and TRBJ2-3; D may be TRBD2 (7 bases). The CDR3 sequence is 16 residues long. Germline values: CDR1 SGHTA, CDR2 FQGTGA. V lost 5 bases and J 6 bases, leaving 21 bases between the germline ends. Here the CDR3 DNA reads TGTGCCAGCAGCCCCCAAAAGGGGGTAGCGGGCGATACGCAGTATTTT. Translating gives CASSPQKGVAGDTQYF.

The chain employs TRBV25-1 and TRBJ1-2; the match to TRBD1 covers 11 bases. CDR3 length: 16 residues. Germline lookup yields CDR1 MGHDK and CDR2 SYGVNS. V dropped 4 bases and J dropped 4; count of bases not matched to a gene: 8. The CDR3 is CASSGTGGAGFYGYTF. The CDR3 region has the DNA TGTGCCAGCAGTGGGACAGGGGGCGCCGGGTTCTATGGCTACACCTTC.

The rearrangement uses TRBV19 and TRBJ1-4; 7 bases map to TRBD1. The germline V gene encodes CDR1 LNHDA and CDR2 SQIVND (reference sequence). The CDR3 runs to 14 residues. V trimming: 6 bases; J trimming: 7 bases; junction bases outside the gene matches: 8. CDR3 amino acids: CASRNEGASEKLFF. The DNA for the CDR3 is TGTGCCAGTAGGAATGAGGGGGCGTCTGAAAAACTGTTTTTT.

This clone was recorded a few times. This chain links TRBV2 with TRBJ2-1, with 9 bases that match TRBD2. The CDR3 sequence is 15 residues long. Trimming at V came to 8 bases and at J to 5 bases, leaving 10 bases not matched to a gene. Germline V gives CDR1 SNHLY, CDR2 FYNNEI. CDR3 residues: CASVAERLADNEQFF. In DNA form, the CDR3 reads TGTGCCAGCGTCGCCGAGAGACTAGCGGACAATGAGCAGTTCTTC.

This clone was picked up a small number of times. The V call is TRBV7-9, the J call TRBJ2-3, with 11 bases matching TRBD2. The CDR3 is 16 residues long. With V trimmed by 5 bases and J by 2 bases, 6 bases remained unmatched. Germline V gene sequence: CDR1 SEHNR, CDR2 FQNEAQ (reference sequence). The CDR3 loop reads CASSKTSGGFTDTQYF. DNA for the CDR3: TGTGCCAGCAGCAAAACTAGCGGGGGATTCACAGATACGCAGTATTTT. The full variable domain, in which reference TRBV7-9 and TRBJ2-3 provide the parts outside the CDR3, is DTGVSQNPRHKITKRGQNVTFRCDPISEHNRLYWYRQTLGQGPEFLTYFQNEAQLEKSRLLSDRFSAERPKGSFSTLEIQRTEQGDSAMYLCASSKTSGGFTDTQYFGPGTRLTVL.

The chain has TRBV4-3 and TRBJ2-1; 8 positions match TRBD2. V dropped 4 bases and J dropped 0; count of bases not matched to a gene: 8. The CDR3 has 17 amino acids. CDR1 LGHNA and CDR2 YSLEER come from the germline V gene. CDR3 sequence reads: CASSRDRGGLSYNEQFF. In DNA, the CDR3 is TGCGCCAGCAGCCGAGATCGGGGGGGCCTCTCCTACAATGAGCAGTTCTTC.

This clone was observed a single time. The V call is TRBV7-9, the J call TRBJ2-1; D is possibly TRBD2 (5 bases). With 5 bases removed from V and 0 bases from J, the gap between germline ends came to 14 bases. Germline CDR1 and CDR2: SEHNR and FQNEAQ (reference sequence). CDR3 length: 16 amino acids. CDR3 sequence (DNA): TGTGCCAGCAGCCCCCAGATAGGGAGCTCCTACAATGAGCAGTTCTTC. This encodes CASSPQIGSSYNEQFF.

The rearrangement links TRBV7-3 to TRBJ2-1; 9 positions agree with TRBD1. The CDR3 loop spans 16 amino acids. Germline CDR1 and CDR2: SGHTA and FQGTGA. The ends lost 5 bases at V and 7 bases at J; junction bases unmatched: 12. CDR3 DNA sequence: TGTGCCAGCAGCAAAAACGGACAGGGGCTATTGAATGAGCAGTTCTTC. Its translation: CASSKNGQGLLNEQFF.

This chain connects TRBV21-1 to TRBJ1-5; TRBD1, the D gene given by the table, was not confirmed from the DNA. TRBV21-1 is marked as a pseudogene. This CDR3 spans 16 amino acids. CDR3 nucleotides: TGTGCCAGCAGCATCCCCGACAGGGGGTGCAATCAGCCCCAGCATTTT. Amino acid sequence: CASSIPDRGCNQPQHF.

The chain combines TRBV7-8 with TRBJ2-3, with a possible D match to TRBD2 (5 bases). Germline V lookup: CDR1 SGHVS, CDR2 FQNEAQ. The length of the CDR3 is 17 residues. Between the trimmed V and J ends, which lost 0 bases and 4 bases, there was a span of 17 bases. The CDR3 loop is CASSLAQSWESPDTQYF. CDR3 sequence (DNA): TGTGCCAGCAGCTTAGCGCAGAGTTGGGAGTCCCCAGATACGCAGTATTTT.